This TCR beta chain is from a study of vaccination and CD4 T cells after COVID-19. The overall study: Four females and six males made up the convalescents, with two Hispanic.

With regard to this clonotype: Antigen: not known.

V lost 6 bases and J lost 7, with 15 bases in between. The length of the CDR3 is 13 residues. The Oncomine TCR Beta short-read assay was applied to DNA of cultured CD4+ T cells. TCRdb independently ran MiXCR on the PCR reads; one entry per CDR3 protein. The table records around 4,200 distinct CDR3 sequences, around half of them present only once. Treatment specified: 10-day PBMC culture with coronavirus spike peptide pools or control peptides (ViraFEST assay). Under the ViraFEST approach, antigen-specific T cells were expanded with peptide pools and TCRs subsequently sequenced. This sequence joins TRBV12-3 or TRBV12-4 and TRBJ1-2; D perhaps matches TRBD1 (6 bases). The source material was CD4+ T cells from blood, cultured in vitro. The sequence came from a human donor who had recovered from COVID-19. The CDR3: CASSLTGTGGYTF. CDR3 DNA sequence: TGTGCCAGCAGCCTAACAGGGACGGGTGGCTACACCTTC.